The TCR beta chain under discussion was sequenced for a study of blood T cell repertoires in COVID-19. Study-wide background: Acute-phase and convalescent COVID-19 samples originated in the United States, Italy and Spain. PBMCs, B-cell-depleted T cells, or T cells provided the cDNA or gDNA that made up the material.

V was pared by 8 bases and J by 2 bases, with 11 bases of the junction left unmatched. Germline V gene data show CDR1 as GTSNPN and CDR2 as SVGIG (reference sequence). The CDR3 loop spans 14 amino acids. Here immunoSEQ multiplex PCR was the method, and the copy in TCRdb shows in-frame clones only, minus some. Here the sample spans around 72,000 clones, 80% to 90% being singletons. The chain uses TRBV30 and TRBJ2-5; 7 bases agree with TRBD2. The source is a man aged 50 to 59 with active COVID-19. The sequenced sample consisted of peripheral blood. DNA of the CDR3: TGTGCCGGCGACGCAGGGACTACTCAAGAGACCCAGTACTTC. Translating gives CAGDAGTTQETQYF.